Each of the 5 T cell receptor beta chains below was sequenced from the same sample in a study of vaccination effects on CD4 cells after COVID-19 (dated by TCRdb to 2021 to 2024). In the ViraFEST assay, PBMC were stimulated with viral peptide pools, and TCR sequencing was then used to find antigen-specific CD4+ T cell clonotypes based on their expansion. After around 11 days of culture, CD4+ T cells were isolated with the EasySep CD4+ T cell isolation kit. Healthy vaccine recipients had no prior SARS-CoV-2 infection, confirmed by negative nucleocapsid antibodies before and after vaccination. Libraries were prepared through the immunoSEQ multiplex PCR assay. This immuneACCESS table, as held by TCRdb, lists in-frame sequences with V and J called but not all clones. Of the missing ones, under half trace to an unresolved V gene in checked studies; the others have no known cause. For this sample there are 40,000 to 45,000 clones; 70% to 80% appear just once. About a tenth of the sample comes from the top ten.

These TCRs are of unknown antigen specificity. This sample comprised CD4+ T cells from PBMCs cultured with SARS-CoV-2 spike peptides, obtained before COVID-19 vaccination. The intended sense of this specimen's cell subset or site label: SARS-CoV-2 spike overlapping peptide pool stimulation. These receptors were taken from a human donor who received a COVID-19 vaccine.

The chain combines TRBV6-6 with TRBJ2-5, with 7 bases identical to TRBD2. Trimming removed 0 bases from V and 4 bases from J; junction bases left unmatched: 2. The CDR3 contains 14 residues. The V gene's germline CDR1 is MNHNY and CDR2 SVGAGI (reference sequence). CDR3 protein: CASSYSSGGETQYF. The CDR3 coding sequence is TGTGCCAGCAGTTACTCGTCGGGAGGAGAGACCCAGTACTTC.

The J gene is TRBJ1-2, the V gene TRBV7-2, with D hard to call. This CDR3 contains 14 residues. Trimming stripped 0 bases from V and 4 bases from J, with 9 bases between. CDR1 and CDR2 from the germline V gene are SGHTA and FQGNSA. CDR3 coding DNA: TGTGCCAGCAGCTTAGCGCCGGGTTCCTATGGCTACACCTTC. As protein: CASSLAPGSYGYTF.

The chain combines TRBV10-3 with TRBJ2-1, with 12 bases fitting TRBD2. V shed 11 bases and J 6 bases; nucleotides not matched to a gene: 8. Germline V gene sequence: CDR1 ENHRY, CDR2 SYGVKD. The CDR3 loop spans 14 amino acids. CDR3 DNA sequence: TGTGCCGTTGCCCCGGGACTAGCGGGCAATGAGCAGTTCTTC. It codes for CAVAPGLAGNEQFF.

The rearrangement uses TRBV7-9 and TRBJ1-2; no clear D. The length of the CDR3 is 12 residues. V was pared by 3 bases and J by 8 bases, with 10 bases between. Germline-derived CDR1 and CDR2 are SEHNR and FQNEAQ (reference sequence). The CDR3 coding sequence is TGTGCCAGCAGCTTTGGGGAGAACGGCTACACCTTC. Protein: CASSFGENGYTF.

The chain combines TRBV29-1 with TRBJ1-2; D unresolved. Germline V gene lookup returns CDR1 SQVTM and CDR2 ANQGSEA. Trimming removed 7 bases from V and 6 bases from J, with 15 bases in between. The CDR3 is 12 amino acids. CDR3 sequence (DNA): TGCAGCGGGAGGGAGGCTAGGGATGGCTACACCTTC. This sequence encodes CSGREARDGYTF. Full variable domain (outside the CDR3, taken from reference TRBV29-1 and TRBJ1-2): SAVISQKPSRDICQRGTSLTIQCQVDSQVTMMFWYRQQPGQSLTLIATANQGSEATYESGFVIDKFPISRPNLTFSTLTVSNMSPEDSSIYLCSGREARDGYTFGSGTRLTVV.